The entry below gives a single TCR beta chain sequence along with its context. This clone's antigen is unknown. Base qualities are not recorded, but no much larger clone differs from it by a single base. Receptor libraries were prepared by the immunoSEQ multiplex PCR assay. The TR loci were subjected to amplification by multiplexed PCR, for which V gene segments served as targets of the forward primers and J gene segments as targets of the reverse primers. Amplified CDR3 regions were sequenced on the Illumina HiSeq System. As for how the authors treated the data: Closely related reads were merged by a nearest-neighbour algorithm to remove PCR and sequencing errors and to collapse the data into unique sequences. Repertoires were summarised by clonality and by T cell density, defined as TR molecules per amount of genomic DNA input. Public TRs were defined as CDR3 amino acid sequences in at least 80% of unsorted samples, then tested for differential abundance between coeliac and control samples. Differences in clonality and density between disease groups were tested by Kruskal-Wallis tests, followed by Dunn post-tests. The table was pulled from immuneACCESS by TCRdb, which kept in-frame rearrangements only. Such tables lose some clones; where checked, under half of the loss comes from unresolved V genes, and the rest has no known cause. The V and J calls and clone size are taken from that table; D and trimming were inferred from the DNA. The sample data list around 4,000 clones, and approximately 65% of these were observed just once. Over 6.5% of the sample is taken by the ten largest.

Cells were frozen in liquid nitrogen in DMSO/FBS as aliquots of approximately 500,000 cells, with a single aliquot from each fraction going to sequencing. Every one of the 30 patients in the study had endoscopy and a small intestinal biopsy. Intraepithelial cells were released from biopsies by stirring for one hour at 37 degrees C in RPMI containing EGTA, MgCl2 and 1% FBS. Genomic DNA was extracted from frozen unsorted cell fractions with the Qiagen DNeasy blood extraction kit. These data come from a study of coeliac disease (dated by TCRdb to 2022 to 2024). Broadly, across the study: Each coeliac patient was placed into one of three groups: newly diagnosed active disease, refractory coeliac disease type I, or disease controlled by a gluten-free diet. The study applied next-generation sequencing of rearranged TRB and TRG CDR3 regions to small intestinal lymphocyte fractions from coeliac and non-coeliac patients. Because high-resolution HLA typing was not available, biased TRBV7-2 usage was examined as a proof of principle. The study set out to describe the TR repertoires of small intestinal T cells in active coeliac disease, refractory type I coeliac disease, and coeliac disease treated with a gluten-free diet. Samples from 27 subjects were successfully TRB sequenced, and these included more than 20 paired samples of bulk unsorted intraepithelial and lamina propria cells. A total of roughly 30 patients took part in the full study: some 22 had serologically confirmed coeliac disease and 8 were controls with non-small intestinal disorders.

The cysteine opens and the phenylalanine closes a CDR3 of 15 amino acids. This entry keeps only the CDR3 DNA: 45 bases, framed from base 1. As encoded in the germline V gene, CDR1 is MDHEN while CDR2 is SYDVKM. The junction shows trimming of 6 bases on V and 0 bases on J, plus 13 bases between the germline ends. General study outcomes and caveats: High-purity fractions were not obtained when intraepithelial cells were separated from lamina propria cells, so cross-contamination between compartments was possible. The authors judged the approach to be unsuitable for unbiased detection of gliadin-specific T cells, because gliadin-specific T cells are scarce and rarely shared between patients. Compared with controls, active coeliac intraepithelial and lamina propria samples had TRB and TRG repertoires of lower clonality, which suggests that diverse T cells were recruited. TRB repertoires were mostly private, with most amino acid sequences found in only one sample, and V-gene usage showed no significant difference between disease groups.

The chain is assembled from TRBV28 and TRBJ2-3; TRBD2 could be the D gene, as 6 bases match. Input material: intraepithelial lymphocytes from the gut. The sample's cell subset or site label, decoded: intraepithelial cell (IEC) fraction of small intestinal biopsy. This sequence originates from a woman aged 18-35 years with active celiac disease. In nucleotides, the sequence is TGTGCCAGCAGCCCAAGCGGGTCTAGCACAGATACGCAGTATTTT. Its translation reads: CASSPSGSSTDTQYF.